The source of this T cell receptor beta chain is a study of CD8 T cells in ankylosing spondylitis. The V gene's germline CDR1 is SEHNR and CDR2 FQNEAQ (reference sequence). This CDR3 contains 14 residues. V lost 5 bases, J lost 5 bases, and 12 bases lay in between. Study outcomes and limitations: Seven or eight highly homologous variants made up a TCR beta motif, and this motif appeared characteristic of ankylosing spondylitis blood. Clones linked to disease, bearing a CD8+ phenotype, were relatively rare in peripheral blood.

As for this clonotype: What it binds is unknown.

For TCR beta, libraries came from quantitative 5'-RACE with molecular barcodes. TCRdb recomputed calls from the 5' RACE reads with MiXCR, one row per CDR3 protein. In the table there are around 340,000 distinct CDR3 sequences, 14% to 15% of which are singletons. The sequence was obtained from a male donor with ankylosing spondylitis or in good health (not recorded which). The sequencing input was blood, either unsorted or a sorted T cell fraction (not recorded which). J is TRBJ2-2 and V is TRBV7-9; D may match TRBD1 or TRBD2 (5 bases each). The CDR3 spells CASSPRDGTGELFF. The DNA of the CDR3 is TGTGCCAGCAGCCCTCGGGACGGAACCGGGGAGCTGTTTTTT. Full variable domain (missing parts from reference TRBV7-9 and TRBJ2-2): DTGVSQNPRHKITKRGQNVTFRCDPISEHNRLYWYRQTLGQGPEFLTYFQNEAQLEKSRLLSDRFSAERPKGSFSTLEIQRTEQGDSAMYLCASSPRDGTGELFFGEGSRLTVL.